Listed below are T cell receptor beta chains from one sample, sequenced in a study of shared clonotypes between healthy human individuals. Some clones are missing from TCRdb's copy, which holds only in-frame ones; the method was immunoSEQ multiplex PCR. The profile shows millions of clones, about 95% of them singletons. The sample comprised naive CD8+ T cells sorted from blood. These receptors were taken from a man between 18 and 35 years old in good health. Both conserved end residues are part of each CDR3. A D gene is named only where the DNA matches it firmly.

TRBD2	TRBV9	TRBJ2-7	CASSITGLAGYEQYF	TGTGCCAGCAGCATCACGGGACTAGCGGGTTACGAGCAGTACTTC
.	TRBV15	TRBJ1-5	CATSREFDNNQPQHF	TGTGCCACCAGCAGAGAATTCGACAATAATCAGCCCCAGCATTTT
TRBD2	TRBV6-6	TRBJ2-7	CASSYSGLAGAYEQYF	TGTGCCAGCAGTTACTCAGGACTAGCGGGAGCCTACGAGCAGTACTTC
.	TRBV28	TRBJ1-1	CASSLGGEAFF	TGTGCCAGCAGTTTAGGAGGCGAAGCTTTCTTT
.	TRBV18	TRBJ1-5	CASSPREEFSNQPQHF	TGTGCCAGCTCACCTCGAGAAGAGTTTAGCAATCAGCCCCAGCATTTT
.	TRBV5-1	TRBJ2-6	CASSLVAGHSGANVLTF	TGCGCCAGCAGCTTGGTAGCAGGGCACTCTGGGGCCAACGTCCTGACTTTC
.	TRBV28	TRBJ2-7	CASSDSGTGQYF	TGTGCCAGCAGCGACTCCGGGACCGGGCAGTACTTC
.	TRBV19	TRBJ1-1	CASLTANTEAFF	TGTGCCAGTCTCACGGCGAACACTGAAGCTTTCTTT
.	TRBV7-8	TRBJ2-3	CASSQGGGLSTDTQYF	TGTGCCAGCAGTCAAGGAGGTGGGCTATCCACAGATACGCAGTATTTT
.	TRBV30	TRBJ2-3	CAWSPTGVTDTQYF	TGTGCCTGGAGTCCAACTGGGGTTACAGATACGCAGTATTTT
.	TRBV9	TRBJ2-1	CASSSTGQFSVEQFF	TGTGCCAGCAGCTCTACAGGGCAGTTTTCCGTTGAGCAGTTCTTC
.	TRBV19	TRBJ1-2	CASSKLGAPGDGIYGYTF	TGTGCCAGTAGTAAGTTAGGGGCCCCGGGGGACGGAATCTATGGCTACACCTTC
.	TRBV6-6	TRBJ2-7	CASNQLRDGSYEQYF	TGTGCCAGCAACCAGCTACGGGACGGCTCCTACGAGCAGTACTTC
.	TRBV11-2	TRBJ2-7	CASSLDLPLGTHTYEQYF	TGTGCCAGCAGCTTAGATCTTCCTCTCGGGACACACACCTACGAGCAGTACTTC
.	TRBV6-5	TRBJ2-7	CASSYPDRFPYEQYF	TGTGCCAGCAGTTACCCCGACAGGTTCCCCTACGAGCAGTACTTC
TRBD2	TRBV28	TRBJ2-1	CASSLTSGGLNEQFF	TGTGCCAGCAGTTTGACTAGCGGGGGGCTCAATGAGCAGTTCTTC
.	TRBV7-9	TRBJ1-1	CASSRYDPNTEAFF	TGTGCCAGCAGCCGATATGACCCGAACACTGAAGCTTTCTTT
.	TRBV5-4	TRBJ1-6	CASSRNSNLASPLHF	TGTGCCAGCAGCCGTAACAGCAATCTAGCTTCACCCCTCCACTTT
.	TRBV2	TRBJ1-1	CASSGHRVSSNTEAFF	TGTGCCAGCAGTGGACACAGGGTCTCATCCAACACTGAAGCTTTCTTT